This entry lists 15 T cell receptor beta chains sequenced from one sample in a study of neurological immune-mediated disorders. TCRdb ran MiXCR on the 5' RACE reads and lists one entry per CDR3 protein. The sample has about 120,000 distinct CDR3 sequences; roughly 3.2% are singletons. Sequenced material: PBMCs. The receptors were sampled from a woman aged 25-40 years with multiple sclerosis.

This clonotype was recorded many times. The chain links TRBV5-6 to TRBJ1-1; D is unclear. CDR1 is SGHDT and CDR2 is YYEEEE in the germline V gene. Trimming removed 7 bases at V and 0 bases at J, with 7 bases between. CDR3 length: 12 amino acids. CDR3 DNA sequence: TGTGCCAGCGGATACTTGAACACTGAAGCTTTCTTT. It is translated as CASGYLNTEAFF.

This clonotype was counted a few times. The genes are TRBV2 and TRBJ2-1; D gene uncertain. Trimming removed 6 bases at V and 16 bases at J, with 13 bases between. The CDR3 is 10 amino acids. Germline V CDR1 and CDR2: SNHLY, FYNNEI. CDR3 sequence (DNA): TGTGCCAGCAGAGATAGGGTGTACTTCTTC. This sequence encodes CASRDRVYFF.

In this sample, this clonotype turned up many times. The chain recombines TRBV5-1 with TRBJ2-5; possibly TRBD2 for D (5 bases). This CDR3 region has 14 residues. Germline CDR1 SGHRS, CDR2 YFSETQ. With 7 bases removed from V and 2 bases from J, the gap between germline ends came to 15 bases. The CDR3 nucleotides read TGCGCCAGCGGCCCAACCAGACTACAAGAGACCCAGTACTTC. Translation: CASGPTRLQETQYF.

Concerning this clonotype: This could be a read error, since a much larger clone is one nucleotide away. V and J are TRBV20-1 and TRBJ1-2, with 7 bases lining up with TRBD1. J lost 1 base, V lost 4 bases, and 3 bases had no gene match. This CDR3 region has 13 residues. The germline gives CDR1 DFQATT, CDR2 SNEGSKA (reference sequence). CDR3 sequence (DNA): TGCAGTGCTAACGACAGGGATAACTATGGCTACACCTTC. Translating gives CSANDRDNYGYTF.

This clonotype was counted many times. The genes are TRBV19 and TRBJ2-2, with D possibly matching TRBD2 (6 bases). V was shortened by 4 bases and J by 0 bases, with 15 bases between the two germline ends. This CDR3 has 17 residues. Germline CDR1 and CDR2: LNHDA and SQIVND (reference sequence). The CDR3, as DNA: TGTGCCAGTAGTACATGGGGAGGATCTCCGAACACCGGGGAGCTGTTTTTT. This sequence encodes CASSTWGGSPNTGELFF.

Details on this clonotype: Just one base apart from a much larger clone, this may be a read error. The CDR3 sequence: CASSQVTGVYVYTF. The CDR3 region has the DNA TGTGCCAGCAGCCAAGTGACAGGCGTCTATGTCTACACCTTC. The chain employs TRBV16 and TRBJ1-2; possible D gene TRBD1, 6 bases. Germline values: CDR1 KGHSY, CDR2 FQNENV. The CDR3 spans 14 residues.

This clonotype showed up many times. The chain combines TRBV20-1 with TRBJ1-4; D possibly corresponds to TRBD1 (5 bases). Per the germline V gene, CDR1 is DFQATT and CDR2 is SNEGSKA (reference sequence). V was shortened by 6 bases and J by 0 bases, with 17 bases between the two germline ends. This CDR3 region has 16 residues. The CDR3 DNA reads as TGCAGTGCAACCCGGACCCAGGGCACAACTAATGAAAAACTGTTTTTT. Translated, it gives CSATRTQGTTNEKLFF.

The sample holds many counts of this clonotype. The gene calls are TRBV5-1 and TRBJ2-7; 10 bases are a match to TRBD2. J gave up 4 bases and V 3 bases, and 4 bases lay outside the gene matches. Looked up from germline, CDR1 is SGHRS and CDR2 is YFSETQ. This CDR3 is 14 amino acids long. The CDR3 region is CASSSGLAPYEQYF. The CDR3, as DNA: TGCGCCAGCAGCTCGGGACTAGCGCCATACGAGCAGTACTTC.

This clonotype was observed at least ten times. V and J are TRBV19 and TRBJ2-2, with D possibly matching TRBD1 (5 bases). The V and J ends lost 3 bases and 3 bases respectively, with 5 bases between them. Per germline, CDR1 LNHDA and CDR2 SQIVND (reference sequence). CDR3 length: 13 residues. In nucleotides, the CDR3 is TGTGCCAGTAGTATCAGGGACACCGGGGAGCTGTTTTTT. Its translation: CASSIRDTGELFF.

In this sample, this clonotype turned up many times. A junction end diverges from the germline sequence, so it may reflect a read error. The chain employs TRBV2 and TRBJ2-7; D gene ambiguous. There are 11 residues in the CDR3. The germline V gene has CDR1 SNHLY and CDR2 FYNNEI. CDR3: CASSDTDTLSF. CDR3 DNA sequence: TGTGCCAGCAGTGACACGGATACCCTATCCTTC.

V gene TRBV6-1 combines with J gene TRBJ1-1; D might be TRBD1 (6 bases). This CDR3 comprises 16 residues. V was trimmed by 7 bases and J by 1 base, leaving 19 bases between them. From germline, CDR1 is MNHNS and CDR2 SASEGT. The CDR3 loop is CASKRSAGTSNTEAFF. CDR3 DNA sequence: TGTGCCAGCAAGAGATCCGCCGGGACATCGAACACTGAAGCTTTCTTT.

This chain joins TRBV27 and TRBJ1-4, with D hard to call. CDR1 and CDR2 (germline): MNHEY, SMNVEV (reference sequence). V lost 5 bases, J lost 6 bases, and 16 bases lay in between. The CDR3 has 15 amino acids. CDR3 sequence (DNA): TGTGCCAGCAGTCCCTCGCCCGGACGGGATGAAAAACTGTTTTTT. As protein: CASSPSPGRDEKLFF.

This clonotype occurred many times. V is TRBV9 and J is TRBJ2-5; 7 bases agree with TRBD1. The CDR3 is made up of 15 amino acids. V shed 3 bases, J shed 3 bases, and the junction held 8 bases outside the gene matches. The germline CDR1 and CDR2 sequences are SGDLS and YYNGEE. The CDR3 DNA sequence: TGTGCCAGCAGCGCCCTCGGGACAGTGAAAGAGACCCAGTACTTC. It is translated as CASSALGTVKETQYF.

This clonotype was detected ten times or more. The chain couples TRBV5-5 to TRBJ1-1; perhaps TRBD1 as D (5 bases). The germline V and J ends were trimmed by 4 bases and 8 bases, with 12 bases remaining between them. The CDR3 runs to 12 residues. Germline CDR1 is SGHKS and CDR2 is YYEKEE (reference sequence). CDR3 coding DNA: TGTGCCAGCAGCCCTAGCTGGGGCGAAGCTTTCTTT. Translating it yields CASSPSWGEAFF.

The chain recombines TRBV12-3 or TRBV12-4 with TRBJ1-5; D is unclear. Trimming took off 2 bases at V and 5 bases at J, with 7 bases between the two ends. This CDR3 comprises 13 residues. The CDR3 nucleotides are TGTGCCAGCAGTTTAAGGCCTCATCAGCCCCAGCATTTT. This gives the protein CASSLRPHQPQHF.